Below, one T cell receptor beta chain is given with its context. Primers included in the PCR were 60 Vbeta and 13 Jbeta primers. This table comes from immunoSEQ multiplex PCR, and its TCRdb copy is limited to in-frame clones, with some not included. The repertoire holds 75,000 to 100,000 clones, with around 70% as singletons. The ends were cut back, 1 base at V and 4 bases at J, with 7 bases in the middle. Germline values: CDR1 SGHAT, CDR2 FQNNGV. CDR3 length: 13 amino acids. The data derive from a study of cytomegalovirus exposure and HLA in healthy donors. Sequenced sample: PBMCs. The sequence was obtained from a female donor in good health and CMV-seronegative. The chain carries TRBV11-2 and TRBJ1-1; D gene ambiguous. The CDR3 coding sequence is TGTGCCAGCAGCTTAGGATCAGGCACTGAAGCTTTCTTT. This codes for CASSLGSGTEAFF.